This T cell receptor (beta chain) was sequenced for a study of beta chain features in type 1 diabetes. Study at large: Sorted cells from all samples, numbering fewer than 120,000,000, were examined.

Germline V gene sequence: CDR1 SEHNR, CDR2 FQNEAQ (reference sequence). The CDR3 covers 15 residues. Trimming pared 5 bases from V and 1 base from J, leaving 14 bases between. Sequencing targeted expressed TCRB transcripts, as all isolated RNA had been reverse transcribed. The assay was immunoSEQ multiplex PCR, and TCRdb's table has in-frame clones only and misses some. The sample contains about 740,000 clones, around an eighth of which appear only once. Regarding the study as a whole: cDNA-based sequencing might over-represent cells highly expressing TCR. Researchers report that Type 1 diabetes patients had moderately but significantly shorter TCRB CDR3s across all four CD4+ subsets.

A few counts support this clone. Its antigen is still unknown. The source of this sequence is a man between 18 and 29 years old with type 1 diabetes. The specimen sequenced was naive CD4+ T cells from blood. The genes are TRBV7-9 and TRBJ1-1, with D maybe TRBD1 (5 bases). This CDR3 reads CASSPRGGTNTEAFF. In nucleotides, the CDR3 is TGTGCCAGCAGCCCCCGGGGGGGTACGAACACTGAAGCTTTCTTT.